One sample yielded the 2 T cell receptor beta chains listed below, sequenced in a study of human T cells and chemical hapten exposure. This sample's time point: pre-sensitization, week 0. This sample's treatment: therapeutic diphenylcyclopropenone sensitization with weekly scalp DPC. TCRdb called the RACE reads again in MiXCR, with one record for every CDR3 protein. The sample has some 400,000 distinct CDR3 sequences; 5.1% are singletons. The specimen was whole blood, collected in connection with sensitization to the hapten diphenylcyclopropenone (DPC). The receptors stem from a woman in her fifties or sixties with alopecia areata. Some clones in this sample may be carry-over from other donors' samples.

The rearrangement uses TRBV20-1 and TRBJ1-3; D is unclear. CDR3 length equals 15 residues. The germline V gene has CDR1 DFQATT and CDR2 SNEGSKA (reference sequence). V was clipped by 0 bases and J by 0 bases, with 9 bases between them. CDR3 in DNA: TGCAGTGCTAGAGAGGCAGCACACTCTGGAAACACCATATATTTT. Translated, it gives CSAREAAHSGNTIYF.

This clonotype was counted ten times or more. The chain uses TRBV10-3 and TRBJ2-7; 7 nucleotides match TRBD2. The CDR3 covers 13 residues. Looked up from germline, CDR1 is ENHRY and CDR2 is SYGVKD. J lost 2 bases, V lost 9 bases, and 7 bases had no gene match. As DNA, the CDR3 is TGTGCCATAAACCCGGGAGGCACCTACGAGCAGTACTTC. Translating gives CAINPGGTYEQYF.